Listed below are T cell receptor beta chains from one sample, sequenced in a study of OX40 agonist ivuxolimab in advanced cancers. Sequencing used immunoSEQ multiplex PCR; TCRdb keeps in-frame clones, though not all of them. Of more than 80,000 clones listed, roughly nine tenths were seen once; the top ten hold around 0.3%. The sequencing here drew on CD4+ or CD8+ T cells sorted from blood, taken in a trial of the OX40 agonist ivuxolimab. The receptors shown here come from an adult with an advanced solid tumor such as melanoma, head and neck, liver or kidney cancer. The CDR3 runs from the conserved cysteine through the conserved F or W. Each record gives: clone size, D gene, V gene, J gene, CDR3 DNA, CDR3 protein. A D gene is named only where the DNA matches it firmly. Size is stated for part of the rows, as once, few or many counts, or as a class when the clone is expanded.

>NA|NA|TRBV7-9|TRBJ2-1
TGTGCCAGCAGCTTTGGAGGTCCCTACAATGAGCAGTTCTTC
CASSFGGPYNEQFF
>NA|TRBD2|TRBV29-1|TRBJ2-7
TGCAGCGTGAGGGGACTAGCGGGAGTTCTGTACGAGCAGTACTTC
CSVRGLAGVLYEQYF
>NA|TRBD1|TRBV10-3|TRBJ2-7
TGTGCCATCAGTGAGTTGGGGACAGGGGCGTCCTACGAGCAGTACTTC
CAISELGTGASYEQYF
>NA|NA|TRBV7-2|TRBJ2-7
TGTGCCAGCAGCCCCGGGCCGGGCGAGCAGTACTTC
CASSPGPGEQYF
>NA|NA|TRBV11-2|TRBJ2-3
TGTGCCAGCAGGCAGAGCACAGATACGCAGTATTTT
CASRQSTDTQYF
>NA|NA|TRBV7-8|TRBJ1-3
TGTGCCAGCAGCTTGATGTCGTGCTCCTCTGGAAACACCATATATTTT
CASSLMSCSSGNTIYF
>once|NA|TRBV19|TRBJ2-5
TGTGCCAGTAGCGGGAGTTGGGAGACCCAGTACTTC
CASSGSWETQYF
>NA|TRBD1|TRBV5-4|TRBJ2-7
TGTGCCAGCAGCTCCAAACCGGGACAGGGGTCGGGGGAGCAGTACTTC
CASSSKPGQGSGEQYF
>NA|NA|TRBV5-1|TRBJ2-1
TGCGCCAGCAGCTTGTCCTTGGGCAGGGAAAGTGAGCAGTTCTTC
CASSLSLGRESEQFF
>NA|NA|TRBV14|TRBJ1-3
TGTGCCAGCAGCCAAGAAGACAGACTGATCTCTGGAAACACCATATATTTT
CASSQEDRLISGNTIYF
>NA|NA|TRBV7-2|TRBJ1-2
TGTGCCAGCAGCTTCCCGGGGCAGCAATATGGCTACACCTTC
CASSFPGQQYGYTF
>NA|TRBD2|TRBV4-2|TRBJ2-1
TGTGCCAGCGGTCGGGGAGGGGCGGGAGCCCCGAGTAATGAGCAGTTCTTC
CASGRGGAGAPSNEQFF
>NA|NA|TRBV19|TRBJ1-3
TGTGCCAGTAGTCTATTGGGGTTCCCGGGCCTATATTTT
CASSLLGFPGLYF
>NA|TRBD1|TRBV27|TRBJ2-5
TGTGCCAGCAGACGGGACAGGGGGGAGACCCAGTACTTC
CASRRDRGETQYF
>NA|NA|TRBV2|TRBJ2-5
TGTGCCAGCAGTGATTGGCCCCTTCGGATCCAAGAGACCCAGTACTTC
CASSDWPLRIQETQYF
>NA|TRBD1|TRBV7-2|TRBJ2-4
TGTGCCAGCAGCTTCTACAGGGGTTTCGGCAAAAACATTCAGTACTTC
CASSFYRGFGKNIQYF
>NA|TRBD2|TRBV29-1|TRBJ2-1
TGCAGCGTTGAATCCCTAGCGGGAGGCAATGAGCAGTTCTTC
CSVESLAGGNEQFF
>NA|NA|TRBV5-4|TRBJ1-2
TGTGCCAGCAGCTCTGCACAGGGAGGTGGCTACACCTTC
CASSSAQGGGYTF
>NA|NA|TRBV28|TRBJ2-7
TGTGCCAGCAGAACCCATACCGAGCAGTACTTC
CASRTHTEQYF
>once|TRBD2|TRBV7-6|TRBJ2-5
TGTGCCAGCAGCGAGTGGGGCGGGACTAGGGCCCGGGAGACCCAGTACTTC
CASSEWGGTRARETQYF